Listed below are T cell receptor beta chains from one sample, sequenced in a study of human T cells and chemical hapten exposure. TCRdb reanalysed the 5' RACE reads using MiXCR and keeps one entry per CDR3 protein. The profile shows more than 75,000 distinct CDR3 sequences, about 15% of them singletons. All receptors derive from a female donor in good health. The conserved cysteine and the conserved F or W are not part of the CDR3 here.

V,CDR3
TRBV5-1,ASSLVVAGDWKETQY
TRBV20-1,SASVAGYGYT
TRBV29-1,SVGSGGFETQY
TRBV10-3,AISGPNTEAF
TRBV29-1,SVVQGAGTDTQY
TRBV5-1,ASSVMDRTNSPLH
TRBV12-3/TRBV12-4,ASSSYRQGNTEAF
TRBV10-1,ARAKPGPRKPQH
TRBV7-2,ASSLDDVAEGELF
TRBV15,ATSRGQVNEKLF
TRBV12-5,ASGPGGYEQY
TRBV20-1,SASRGDEQF